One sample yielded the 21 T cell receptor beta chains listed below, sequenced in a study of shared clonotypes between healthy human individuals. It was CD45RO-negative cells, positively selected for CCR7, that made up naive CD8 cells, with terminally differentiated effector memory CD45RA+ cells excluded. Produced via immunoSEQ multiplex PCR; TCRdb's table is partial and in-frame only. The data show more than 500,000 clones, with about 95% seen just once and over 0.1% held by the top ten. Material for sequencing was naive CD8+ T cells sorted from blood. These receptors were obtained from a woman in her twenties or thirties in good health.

The CDR3 coding sequence is TGTGCCAGCAGTGTAAACAGCCTCTCTGGAAACACCATATATTTT. It translates to CASSVNSLSGNTIYF. V usage is TRBV2 and J usage is TRBJ1-3, with D hard to call. Trimming left V 4 bases short and J 0 bases short, with 10 bases between. Germline V gene sequence: CDR1 SNHLY, CDR2 FYNNEI. CDR3 length: 15 residues. The variable domain in full, with the rest retrieved from reference TRBV2 and TRBJ1-3, is EPEVTQTPSHQVTQMGQEVILRCVPISNHLYFYWYRQILGQKVEFLVSFYNNEISEKSEIFDDQFSVERPDGSNFTLKIRSTKLEDSAMYFCASSVNSLSGNTIYFGEGSWLTVV.

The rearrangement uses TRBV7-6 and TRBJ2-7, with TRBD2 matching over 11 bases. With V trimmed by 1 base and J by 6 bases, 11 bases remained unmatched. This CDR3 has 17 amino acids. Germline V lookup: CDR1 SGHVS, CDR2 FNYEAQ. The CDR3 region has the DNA TGTGCCAGCAGCTTAGGGGTAGCGGGAGGGCCTGTTGGCGAGCAGTACTTC. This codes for CASSLGVAGGPVGEQYF.

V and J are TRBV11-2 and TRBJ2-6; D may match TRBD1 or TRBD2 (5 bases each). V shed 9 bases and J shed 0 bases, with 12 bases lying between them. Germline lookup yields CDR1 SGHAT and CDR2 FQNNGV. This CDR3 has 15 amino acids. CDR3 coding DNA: TGTGCCAGTAGGCTGGGACGCTCTGGGGCCAACGTCCTGACTTTC. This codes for CASRLGRSGANVLTF.

The CDR3 spells CASSRRPGSIRYEQYF. CDR3 in DNA: TGTGCCAGCAGCCGCCGACCGGGGAGTATACGCTACGAGCAGTACTTC. The chain is built from TRBV13 and TRBJ2-5, with D possibly TRBD2 on 5 matching bases. The J call is uncertain, as TRBJ2-7 better fits the DNA end. From germline, CDR1 is PRHDT and CDR2 FYEKMQ (reference sequence). The CDR3 spans 16 residues.

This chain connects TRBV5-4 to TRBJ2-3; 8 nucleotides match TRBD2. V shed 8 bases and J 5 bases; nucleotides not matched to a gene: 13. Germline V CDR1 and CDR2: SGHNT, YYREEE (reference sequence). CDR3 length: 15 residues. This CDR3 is CASLRGGALGDTQYF. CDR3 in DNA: TGTGCCAGTCTCCGGGGGGGGGCTTTAGGAGATACGCAGTATTTT.

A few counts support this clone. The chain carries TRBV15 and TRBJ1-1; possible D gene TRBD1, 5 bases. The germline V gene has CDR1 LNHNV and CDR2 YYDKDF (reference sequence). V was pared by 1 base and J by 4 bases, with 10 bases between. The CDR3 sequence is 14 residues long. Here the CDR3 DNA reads TGTGCCACCAGCAGAGTAGAGGGGTTCACTGAAGCTTTCTTT. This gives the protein CATSRVEGFTEAFF.

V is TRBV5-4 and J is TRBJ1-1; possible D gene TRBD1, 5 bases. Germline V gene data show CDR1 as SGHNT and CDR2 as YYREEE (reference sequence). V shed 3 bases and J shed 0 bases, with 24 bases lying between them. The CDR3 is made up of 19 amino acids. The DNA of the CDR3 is TGTGCCAGCAGCTGGAGGCAACCACCATTTACAGGATTGAACACTGAAGCTTTCTTT. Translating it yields CASSWRQPPFTGLNTEAFF.

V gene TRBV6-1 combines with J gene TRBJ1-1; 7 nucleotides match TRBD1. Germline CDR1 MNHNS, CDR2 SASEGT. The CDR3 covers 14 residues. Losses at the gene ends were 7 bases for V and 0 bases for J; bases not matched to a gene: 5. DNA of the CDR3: TGTGCCAGCACCGGGGACAGACTGAACACTGAAGCTTTCTTT. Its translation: CASTGDRLNTEAFF.

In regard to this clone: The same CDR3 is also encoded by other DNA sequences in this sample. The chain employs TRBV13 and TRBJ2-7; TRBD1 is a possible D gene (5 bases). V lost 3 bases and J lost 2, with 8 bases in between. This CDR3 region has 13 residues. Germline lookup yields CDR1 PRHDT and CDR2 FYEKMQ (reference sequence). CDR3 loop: CASSLGRAYEQYF. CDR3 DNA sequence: TGTGCCAGCAGCTTGGGCAGGGCCTACGAGCAGTACTTC.

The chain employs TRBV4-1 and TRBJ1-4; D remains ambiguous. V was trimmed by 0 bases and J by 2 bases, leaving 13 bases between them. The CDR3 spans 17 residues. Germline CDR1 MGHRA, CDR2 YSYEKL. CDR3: CASSQDSLGPTNEKLFF. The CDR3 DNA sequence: TGCGCCAGCAGCCAAGATTCTCTTGGGCCCACTAATGAAAAACTGTTTTTT.

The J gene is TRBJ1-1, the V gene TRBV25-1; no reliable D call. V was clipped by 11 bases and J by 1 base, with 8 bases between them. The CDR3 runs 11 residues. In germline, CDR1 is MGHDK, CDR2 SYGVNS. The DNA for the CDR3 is TGTGCCTCATTCTGGAACACTGAAGCTTTCTTT. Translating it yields CASFWNTEAFF.

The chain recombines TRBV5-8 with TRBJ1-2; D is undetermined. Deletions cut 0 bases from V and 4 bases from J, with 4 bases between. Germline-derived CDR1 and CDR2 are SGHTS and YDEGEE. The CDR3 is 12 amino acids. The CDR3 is CASSLEAYGYTF. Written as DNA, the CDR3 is TGTGCCAGCAGCTTGGAAGCCTATGGCTACACCTTC.

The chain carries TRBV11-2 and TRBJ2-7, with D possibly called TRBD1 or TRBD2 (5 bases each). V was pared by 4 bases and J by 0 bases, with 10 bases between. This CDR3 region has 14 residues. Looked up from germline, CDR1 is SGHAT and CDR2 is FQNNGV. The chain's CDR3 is CASSWDVGSYEQYF. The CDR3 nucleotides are TGTGCCAGCAGCTGGGACGTCGGCTCCTACGAGCAGTACTTC.

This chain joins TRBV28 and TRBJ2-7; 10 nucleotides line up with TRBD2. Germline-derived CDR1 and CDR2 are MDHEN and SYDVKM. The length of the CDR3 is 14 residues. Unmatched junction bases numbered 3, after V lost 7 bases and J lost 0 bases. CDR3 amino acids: CASIPSGSSYEQYF. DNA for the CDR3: TGTGCCAGCATCCCTAGCGGGAGCTCCTACGAGCAGTACTTC. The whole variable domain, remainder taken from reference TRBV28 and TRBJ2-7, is DVKVTQSSRYLVKRTGEKVFLECVQDMDHENMFWYRQDPGLGLRLIYFSYDVKMKEKGDIPEGYSVSREKKERFSLILESASTNQTSMYLCASIPSGSSYEQYFGPGTRLTVT.

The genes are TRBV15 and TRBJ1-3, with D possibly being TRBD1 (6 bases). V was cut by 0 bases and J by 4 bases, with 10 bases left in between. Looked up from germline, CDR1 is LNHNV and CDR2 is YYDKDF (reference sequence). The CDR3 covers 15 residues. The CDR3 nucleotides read TGTGCCACCAGCAGAGATACAGGGTCAGGAAACACCATATATTTT. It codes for CATSRDTGSGNTIYF.

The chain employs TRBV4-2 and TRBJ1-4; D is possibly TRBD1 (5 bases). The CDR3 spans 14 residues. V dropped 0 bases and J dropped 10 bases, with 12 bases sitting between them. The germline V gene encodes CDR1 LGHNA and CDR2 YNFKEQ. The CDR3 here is CASSQDLPGAKLFF. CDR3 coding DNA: TGTGCCAGCAGCCAAGATCTCCCCGGGGCAAAACTGTTTTTT.

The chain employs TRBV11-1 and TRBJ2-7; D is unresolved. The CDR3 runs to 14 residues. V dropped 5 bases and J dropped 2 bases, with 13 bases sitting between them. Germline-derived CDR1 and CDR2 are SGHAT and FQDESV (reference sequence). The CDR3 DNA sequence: TGTGCCAGCAGCGCAACCGGGTCCACCTACGAGCAGTACTTC. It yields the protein CASSATGSTYEQYF.

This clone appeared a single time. CDR3 loop: CASGGQGYEQYF. CDR3 nucleotide sequence: TGTGCCAGCGGAGGACAGGGCTACGAGCAGTACTTC. The chain is built from TRBV7-2 and TRBJ2-7; 8 bases line up with TRBD1. CDR3 length: 12 amino acids. V shed 8 bases, J shed 3 bases, and the junction held 3 bases outside the gene matches. Germline CDR1 and CDR2: SGHTA and FQGNSA.

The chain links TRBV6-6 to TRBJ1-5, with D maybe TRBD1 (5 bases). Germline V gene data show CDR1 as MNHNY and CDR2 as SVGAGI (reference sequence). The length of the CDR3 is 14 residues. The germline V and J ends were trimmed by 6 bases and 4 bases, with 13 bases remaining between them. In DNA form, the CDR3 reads TGTGCCAGCAGGGACTACGACAGAAATCAGCCCCAGCATTTT. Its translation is CASRDYDRNQPQHF.

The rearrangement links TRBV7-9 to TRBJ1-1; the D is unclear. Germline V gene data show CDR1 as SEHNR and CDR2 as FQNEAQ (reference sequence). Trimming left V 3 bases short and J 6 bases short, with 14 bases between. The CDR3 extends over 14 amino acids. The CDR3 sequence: CASSFVRVGAEAFF. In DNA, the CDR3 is TGTGCCAGCAGCTTCGTAAGGGTTGGGGCTGAAGCTTTCTTT.

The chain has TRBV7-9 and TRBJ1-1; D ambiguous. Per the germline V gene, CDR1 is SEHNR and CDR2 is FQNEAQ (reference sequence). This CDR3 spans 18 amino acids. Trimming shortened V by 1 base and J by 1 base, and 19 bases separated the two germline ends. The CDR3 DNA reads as TGTGCCAGCAGCTTAGGCCCTAGGACCTCCGCAGGGAACACTGAAGCTTTCTTT. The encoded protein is CASSLGPRTSAGNTEAFF.